This paragraph covers one T cell receptor beta chain sequence. TCRdb passed the 5' RACE reads through MiXCR, listing each CDR3 protein once. The repertoire consists of approximately 50,000 distinct CDR3 sequences, with more than 20% occurring once and the leading ten covering 2.5% to 4%. V was pared by 8 bases and J by 2 bases, with 5 bases between. Germline lookup yields CDR1 SEHNR and CDR2 FQNEAQ (reference sequence). CDR3 length equals 11 residues. Cells sorted as Tregs were CD4+, CD25+ and CD127-/low. The source is a female donor with breast cancer. Source material: tumor-infiltrating Tregs sorted from the breast tumor. The chain joins TRBV7-9 to TRBJ2-3; D is unclear. The CDR3 sequence is CASENTDTQYF. The CDR3, as DNA: TGTGCCAGCGAAAACACAGATACGCAGTATTTT.